The next 8 T cell receptor beta chains were all read from a single sample in a study of regulatory T cells in long-lasting Graves disease. Time point denoted: newly diagnosed GD, antithyroid drugs for less than 3 months. PBMCs were the source of the RNA used for TCR sequencing. To make TCR beta libraries, researchers used iRepertoire HTBI primers and Arm-PCR of CDR3 regions. TCRdb reanalysed the multiplex PCR reads using MiXCR and keeps one entry per CDR3 protein. The sample records around 420,000 distinct CDR3 sequences, about 15% being singletons. This same sample was also taken into another study, of T cells in Graves' hyperthyroidism and ophthalmopathy.

The material was peripheral blood mononuclear cells (PBMCs), obtained at new diagnosis, from a patient treated with antithyroid drugs. The receptors here all came from a woman aged 40 to 55 with Graves disease.

This clonotype was counted many times. J is TRBJ2-7 and V is TRBV12-3 or TRBV12-4; the match to TRBD1 covers 7 bases. V lost 5 bases, J lost 3 bases, and 7 bases stayed unmatched. The CDR3 is made up of 14 amino acids. The chain's CDR3 is CASSPQPGGYEQYF. In nucleotides, the CDR3 is TGTGCCAGCAGTCCCCAACCAGGGGGCTACGAGCAGTACTTC.

This clonotype was detected many times. V and J are TRBV2 and TRBJ2-3, with a tentative D call TRBD2 (7 bases). The length of the CDR3 is 12 residues. Between the trimmed V and J ends, which lost 8 bases and 8 bases, there was a span of 14 bases. Per the germline V gene, CDR1 is SNHLY and CDR2 is FYNNEI. CDR3 DNA: TGTGCCAGCCTCGGGGAGGGGGGTACGCAGTATTTT. Translated: CASLGEGGTQYF.

This clonotype was seen ten or more times. The rearrangement links TRBV11-2 to TRBJ1-1; tentatively, D is TRBD1 (5 bases). Trimming took 4 bases from V and 6 from J, leaving 18 bases between them. The germline V gene has CDR1 SGHAT and CDR2 FQNNGV. The CDR3 extends over 15 amino acids. The CDR3 protein is CASSSAGTDTPEAFF. The CDR3 bases are TGTGCCAGCAGCTCCGCGGGGACTGACACCCCTGAAGCTTTCTTT.

About this clonotype: A much larger clone differs by one base, so this may be a read error. The CDR3 DNA reads TGTGCCAGCAGCTTCTGGCAGGGGCTGAACACTGAAGCTTTCTTT. Protein sequence: CASSFWQGLNTEAFF. This chain uses TRBV5-4 with TRBJ1-1; TRBD1 might be the D (6 bases). Germline values: CDR1 SGHNT, CDR2 YYREEE (reference sequence). Trimming shortened V by 2 bases and J by 0 bases, and 11 bases separated the two germline ends. The CDR3 totals 15 residues.

The V gene is TRBV7-9, the J gene TRBJ1-1, with D possibly TRBD1 on 5 matching bases. Per the germline V gene, CDR1 is SEHNR and CDR2 is FQNEAQ (reference sequence). The CDR3 length is 14 residues. Trimming removed 7 bases at V and 6 bases at J, with 18 bases between. CDR3 region: CASTILTGLPEAFF. As DNA, the CDR3 is TGTGCCAGCACCATATTAACGGGGCTTCCTGAAGCTTTCTTT.

A remark on this clonotype: This clone may be a read error of a much larger clone one base away. The chain is built from TRBV12-3 or TRBV12-4 and TRBJ2-7, with a possible D match to TRBD2 (5 bases). The CDR3 sequence is 15 residues long. The CDR3 here is CTSSHVITGIYEQYF. In DNA, the CDR3 is TGTACCAGCAGTCACGTCATTACGGGGATCTACGAGCAGTACTTC.

The V and J genes are TRBV3-1 and TRBJ1-5, with D perhaps TRBD1 (5 bases). The germline V and J ends were trimmed by 7 bases and 3 bases, with 16 bases remaining between them. CDR3 length equals 15 residues. Per germline, CDR1 LGHDT and CDR2 YNNKEL (reference sequence). The CDR3 protein is CASKRGPMFNQPQHF. The CDR3 DNA reads as TGTGCCAGCAAACGGGGCCCCATGTTCAATCAGCCCCAGCATTTT.

At least ten counts were recorded for this clonotype. The genes are TRBV19 and TRBJ2-5; 8 nucleotides align to TRBD2. Germline V gene lookup returns CDR1 LNHDA and CDR2 SQIVND (reference sequence). This CDR3 has 14 residues. V was clipped by 1 base and J by 5 bases; unmatched bases: 3. The CDR3 reads CASSIGQRGETQYF. DNA for the CDR3: TGTGCCAGTAGTATAGGACAGCGGGGGGAGACCCAGTACTTC.